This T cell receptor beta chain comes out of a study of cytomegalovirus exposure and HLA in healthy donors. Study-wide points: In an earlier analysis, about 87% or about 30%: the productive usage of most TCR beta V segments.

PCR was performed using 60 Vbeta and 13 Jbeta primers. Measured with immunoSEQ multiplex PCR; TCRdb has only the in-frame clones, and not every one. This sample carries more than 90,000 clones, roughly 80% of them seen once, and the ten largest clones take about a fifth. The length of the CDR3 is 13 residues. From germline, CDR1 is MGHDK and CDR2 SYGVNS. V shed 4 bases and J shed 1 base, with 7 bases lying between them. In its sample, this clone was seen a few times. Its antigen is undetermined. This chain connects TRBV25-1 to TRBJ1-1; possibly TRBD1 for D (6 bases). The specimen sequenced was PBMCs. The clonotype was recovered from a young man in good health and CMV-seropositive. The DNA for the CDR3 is TGTGCCAGCAGTGCAGGGGAGAACACTGAAGCTTTCTTT. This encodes CASSAGENTEAFF.